Each of the 16 T cell receptor beta chains below was sequenced from the same sample in a study of CD8+ T cells in alopecia areata. Reverse transcription of extracted RNA yielded cDNA, which provided the sequencing template. Method: immunoSEQ multiplex PCR; TCRdb's copy keeps in-frame clones and lacks some. The sample consists of around 290,000 clones, nearly 60% of them appearing once. Stated treatment: oral pan-JAK inhibitor, 5-10 mg twice daily. The source material was CD4+ T cells sorted from blood, sampled at week 24, from a patient treated with tofacitinib. All receptors come from a human donor with alopecia areata.

This chain connects TRBV7-8 to TRBJ1-4; D gene unclear. The CDR3 length is 14 residues. CDR1 is SGHVS, CDR2 FQNEAQ, per germline. The germline V and J ends were trimmed by 3 bases and 5 bases, with 10 bases remaining between them. Written as DNA, the CDR3 is TGTGCCAGCAGCTTTAAACGGATAAATGAAAAACTGTTTTTT. Its translation is CASSFKRINEKLFF.

The chain combines TRBV4-1 with TRBJ2-5; D ambiguous. This CDR3 comprises 15 residues. The germline CDR1 and CDR2 sequences are MGHRA and YSYEKL. The ends were cut back, 0 bases at V and 3 bases at J, with 11 bases in the middle. This chain's CDR3 is CASSQDGSREETQYF. DNA for the CDR3: TGCGCCAGCAGCCAAGACGGATCTCGTGAAGAGACCCAGTACTTC.

V is TRBV25-1 and J is TRBJ1-4, with 9 bases aligning to TRBD1. J was trimmed by 5 bases and V by 6 bases; bases with no gene match: 7. Looked up from germline, CDR1 is MGHDK and CDR2 is SYGVNS. CDR3 length: 15 amino acids. CDR3 region: CASSAPGQGNEKLFF. Written as DNA, the CDR3 is TGTGCCAGCAGCGCTCCGGGACAGGGAAATGAAAAACTGTTTTTT.

The rearrangement joins TRBV9 to TRBJ1-2; the match to TRBD1 covers 7 bases. Germline CDR1 and CDR2: SGDLS and YYNGEE. CDR3 length equals 12 residues. V lost 6 bases to trimming and J lost 6 bases; unmatched junction nucleotides: 5. The chain's CDR3 is CASNRGQDGYTF. The DNA for the CDR3 is TGTGCCAGCAACAGGGGTCAGGATGGCTACACCTTC.

The chain joins TRBV9 to TRBJ1-2; D ambiguous. CDR1 and CDR2 (germline): SGDLS, YYNGEE. There are 12 residues in the CDR3. With 3 bases removed from V and 4 bases from J, the gap between germline ends came to 7 bases. The CDR3 reads CASSALGYGYTF. CDR3 coding DNA: TGTGCCAGCAGCGCCCTGGGCTATGGCTACACCTTC. The variable domain in full, completed from reference TRBV9 and TRBJ1-2, reads DSGVTQTPKHLITATGQRVTLRCSPRSGDLSVYWYQQSLDQGLQFLIQYYNGEERAKGNILERFSAQQFPDLHSELNLSSLELGDSALYFCASSALGYGYTFGSGTRLTVV.

This chain connects TRBV4-1 to TRBJ2-5, with TRBD1 as a possible D gene (6 bases). The CDR3 has 13 amino acids. V lost 4 bases to trimming and J lost 2 bases, with 8 bases between them. Per the germline V gene, CDR1 is MGHRA and CDR2 is YSYEKL. The CDR3 coding sequence is TGCGCCAGCAGCCCCGGGACACAAGAGACCCAGTACTTC. As protein: CASSPGTQETQYF.

This clone was seen a few times. V usage is TRBV10-3 and J usage is TRBJ2-1; D gene ambiguous. Germline loops: CDR1 ENHRY, CDR2 SYGVKD. With 4 bases removed from V and 6 bases from J, the gap between germline ends came to 7 bases. CDR3 length: 12 amino acids. The CDR3 protein is CAISGVFNEQFF. The DNA of the CDR3 is TGTGCCATCAGTGGGGTTTTCAATGAGCAGTTCTTC.

V and J are TRBV11-2 and TRBJ2-7; TRBD1 might be the D (6 bases). In germline, CDR1 is SGHAT, CDR2 FQNNGV. Trimming pared 0 bases from V and 6 bases from J, leaving 12 bases between. This CDR3 is 14 amino acids long. The CDR3 DNA reads TGTGCCAGCAGCTTAGACAGGGGTTTCGTCGAGCAGTACTTC. Translating gives CASSLDRGFVEQYF.

A few counts support this clone. This chain joins TRBV18 and TRBJ2-6, with 7 bases that match TRBD1. Trimming at V came to 6 bases and at J to 0 bases, leaving 5 bases not matched to a gene. The V gene's germline CDR1 is KGHSH and CDR2 LQKENI. CDR3 size: 16 residues. The CDR3 DNA reads TGTGCCAGCTCCCCGGGACAGACCTCTGGGGCCAACGTCCTGACTTTC. It codes for CASSPGQTSGANVLTF.

A remark on this clone: In the same sample, other DNA sequences code for this CDR3. The rearrangement links TRBV29-1 to TRBJ2-7; D is uncertain. The CDR3 contains 11 residues. Trimming took off 4 bases at V and 2 bases at J, with 6 bases between the two ends. CDR1 SQVTM and CDR2 ANQGSEA come from the germline V gene. CDR3 sequence (DNA): TGCAGCGTTGTCGTGGCCTACGAGCAGTACTTC. Residues: CSVVVAYEQYF.

V gene TRBV29-1 combines with J gene TRBJ2-3; D unresolved. The germline V gene has CDR1 SQVTM and CDR2 ANQGSEA. V dropped 2 bases and J dropped 1 base, with 7 bases sitting between them. The length of the CDR3 is 13 residues. DNA for the CDR3: TGCAGCGTTGAAACAGTGGGCACAGATACGCAGTATTTT. Protein sequence: CSVETVGTDTQYF.

This clone was picked up a small number of times. The chain combines TRBV4-1 with TRBJ2-5; D is uncertain. The end of the DNA fits TRBJ2-7 better, so the J call may be wrong. The CDR3 sequence is 15 residues long. CDR1 and CDR2 from the germline V gene are MGHRA and YSYEKL. The DNA for the CDR3 is TGCGCCAGCAGCCAAGACACGAGAAGAACCTACGAGCAGTACTTC. It specifies CASSQDTRRTYEQYF.

The chain combines TRBV4-1 with TRBJ2-3, with D tentatively TRBD2 (5 bases). This CDR3 is 14 amino acids long. The V end lost 7 bases, the J end lost 8 bases, and 19 bases lay between the germline ends. Germline V lookup: CDR1 MGHRA, CDR2 YSYEKL. CDR3 amino acids: CASTGLPVDGTQYF. The CDR3 DNA reads as TGCGCCAGCACCGGACTCCCAGTGGATGGTACGCAGTATTTT.

The chain uses TRBV29-1 and TRBJ2-7; D is unclear. Germline values: CDR1 SQVTM, CDR2 ANQGSEA. V gave up 5 bases and J gave up 7 bases, with 12 bases separating them. The CDR3 spans 11 residues. CDR3 nucleotide sequence: TGCAGCGTTAGGTGGACCGGGGAGCAGTACTTC. This encodes CSVRWTGEQYF.

This clone was recorded a few times. This CDR3 reads CASSSTDPRGLFF. The CDR3 coding sequence is TGTGCCAGCAGTTCCACCGACCCCCGAGGGCTGTTTTTT. The V and J genes are TRBV6-6 and TRBJ1-4; no definite D call. V gave up 4 bases and J gave up 14 bases, with 17 bases separating them. The V gene's germline CDR1 is MNHNY and CDR2 SVGAGI (reference sequence). This CDR3 comprises 13 residues.

The CDR3 sequence: CASTLGQGSYNEQFF. For the CDR3, the DNA is TGCGCCAGCACCCTTGGACAGGGCTCCTACAATGAGCAGTTCTTC. The chain is built from TRBV5-1 and TRBJ2-1; 8 bases are shared with TRBD1. V lost 6 bases, J lost 0 bases, and 5 bases stayed unmatched. Germline V CDR1 and CDR2: SGHRS, YFSETQ. The CDR3 consists of 15 residues.